Each of the 29 T cell receptor beta chains below was sequenced from the same sample in a study of cytomegalovirus exposure and HLA in healthy donors. Data came from immunoSEQ multiplex PCR; TCRdb stores just in-frame clones and leaves some out. The table lists about 220,000 clones, 90% to 95% of them singletons. The sample consisted of PBMCs. The receptors originated from a young woman in good health and CMV-seronegative.

This rearrangement joins TRBV7-9 to TRBJ1-1; D gene unclear. Germline CDR1 reads SEHNR; CDR2 reads FQNEAQ (reference sequence). There are 13 residues in the CDR3. The germline V and J ends were trimmed by 2 bases and 6 bases, with 10 bases remaining between them. CDR3 DNA: TGTGCCAGCAGCTTACTACGGCGGGCTGAAGCTTTCTTT. Translation: CASSLLRRAEAFF.

The CDR3 coding sequence is TGCAGCGTTGATCACCGCCGTGTAGATAACTATGGCTACACCTTC. This sequence encodes CSVDHRRVDNYGYTF. The chain uses TRBV29-1 and TRBJ1-2; D is ambiguous. V was cut by 3 bases and J by 1 base, with 15 bases left in between. From germline, CDR1 is SQVTM and CDR2 ANQGSEA. The CDR3 consists of 15 residues.

This clone has more than one count but fewer than ten. This chain uses TRBV19 with TRBJ1-1; D is unresolved. Trimming left V 3 bases short and J 5 bases short, with 7 bases between. CDR1 and CDR2 (germline): LNHDA, SQIVND (reference sequence). The CDR3 runs to 12 residues. CDR3 region: CASSMGRTEAFF. The CDR3 region has the DNA TGTGCCAGTAGTATGGGCCGTACTGAAGCTTTCTTT.

The gene calls are TRBV11-2 and TRBJ2-7, with TRBD1 identical over 8 bases. The CDR3 covers 16 residues. The germline V gene encodes CDR1 SGHAT and CDR2 FQNNGV. Losses at the gene ends were 5 bases for V and 0 bases for J; bases not matched to a gene: 9. The chain's CDR3 is CASSASGTGSSYEQYF. The CDR3 bases are TGTGCCAGCAGCGCCTCCGGGACAGGTAGCTCCTACGAGCAGTACTTC.

The DNA for the CDR3 is TGTGCCAGCAGGTTACAGGGGAATGAGCAGTTCTTC. This gives the protein CASRLQGNEQFF. The chain has TRBV2 and TRBJ2-1; 7 positions agree with TRBD1. The V segment lost 6 bases and the J segment 7 bases; nucleotides outside the gene matches: 3. CDR3 length equals 12 residues. Germline assignment: CDR1 SNHLY and CDR2 FYNNEI.

V usage is TRBV2 and J usage is TRBJ2-3; no reliable D call. V lost 6 bases and J 1 base, leaving 14 bases between the germline ends. The germline gives CDR1 SNHLY, CDR2 FYNNEI. This CDR3 is 15 amino acids long. CDR3 DNA: TGTGCCAGCAGGCCCGAGTCTGCCGGCACAGATACGCAGTATTTT. Translation: CASRPESAGTDTQYF.

The V call is TRBV10-3, the J call TRBJ2-7, with 9 nucleotides matching TRBD1. Trimming removed 0 bases from V and 3 bases from J; junction bases left unmatched: 3. The CDR3 extends over 15 amino acids. Per germline, CDR1 ENHRY and CDR2 SYGVKD. CDR3 residues: CAISESGTGFYEQYF. Written as DNA, the CDR3 is TGTGCCATCAGTGAGTCAGGGACAGGGTTCTACGAGCAGTACTTC.

The J gene is TRBJ2-7, the V gene TRBV6-5; possible D gene TRBD2, 6 bases. The CDR3 consists of 14 residues. Germline CDR1 reads MNHEY; CDR2 reads SVGAGI. Trimming took off 11 bases at V and 6 bases at J, with 23 bases between the two ends. The CDR3 sequence: CAAQSIGGEAEQYF. In nucleotides, the CDR3 is TGTGCCGCCCAAAGCATTGGAGGGGAGGCCGAGCAGTACTTC.

The V gene is TRBV19, the J gene TRBJ2-1; tentatively, D is TRBD1 (6 bases). The V gene's germline CDR1 is LNHDA and CDR2 SQIVND (reference sequence). The V and J ends lost 3 bases and 5 bases respectively, with 11 bases between them. The CDR3 has 14 amino acids. The CDR3 DNA is TGTGCCAGTAGTATCGGGACATCCAACAATGAGCAGTTCTTC. This encodes CASSIGTSNNEQFF.

This chain uses TRBV7-9 with TRBJ2-7, with D possibly being TRBD1 (5 bases). V was shortened by 3 bases and J by 5 bases, with 14 bases between the two germline ends. Germline values: CDR1 SEHNR, CDR2 FQNEAQ (reference sequence). The CDR3 consists of 14 residues. CDR3: CASSFDRKGDEQYF. CDR3 sequence (DNA): TGTGCCAGCAGCTTTGACAGAAAAGGAGACGAGCAGTACTTC.

This clone was seen a few times. J is TRBJ1-3 and V is TRBV5-1, with D possibly matching TRBD1 (6 bases). The germline V gene encodes CDR1 SGHRS and CDR2 YFSETQ. The CDR3 extends over 14 amino acids. Between the trimmed V and J ends, which lost 4 bases and 4 bases, there was a span of 12 bases. The CDR3 is CASSLTGTGNTIYF. The CDR3 bases are TGCGCCAGCAGCCTGACAGGTACGGGAAACACCATATATTTT.

The chain couples TRBV9 to TRBJ2-3, with 9 bases matching TRBD2. CDR1 is SGDLS, CDR2 YYNGEE, per germline. With V trimmed by 0 bases and J by 1 base, 12 bases remained unmatched. The length of the CDR3 is 19 residues. CDR3 residues: CASSVDSGRSDVGTDTQYF. As DNA, the CDR3 is TGTGCCAGCAGCGTAGATAGCGGGAGATCCGATGTAGGCACAGATACGCAGTATTTT.

The chain uses TRBV28 and TRBJ2-5, with D possibly being TRBD1 (6 bases). CDR1 is MDHEN and CDR2 is SYDVKM in the germline V gene. The CDR3 runs to 14 residues. Trimming took off 3 bases at V and 5 bases at J, with 13 bases between the two ends. In nucleotides, the CDR3 is TGTGCCAGCAGTTTTTGGTGGGGGCAGGAGACCCAGTACTTC. It translates to CASSFWWGQETQYF. The complete variable domain, with remaining parts taken from reference TRBV28 and TRBJ2-5, reads DVKVTQSSRYLVKRTGEKVFLECVQDMDHENMFWYRQDPGLGLRLIYFSYDVKMKEKGDIPEGYSVSREKKERFSLILESASTNQTSMYLCASSFWWGQETQYFGPGTRLLVL.

The V gene is TRBV30, the J gene TRBJ2-3, with 7 nucleotides matching TRBD2. The CDR3 has 14 residues. Germline CDR1 is GTSNPN and CDR2 is SVGIG (reference sequence). J was trimmed by 7 bases and V by 8 bases; bases with no gene match: 15. In DNA, the CDR3 is TGTGCCGGACATAAAGCGGGGAAGGCTAATACGCAGTATTTT. Its translation: CAGHKAGKANTQYF.

The chain's CDR3 is CASSRGGSDTEAFF. The CDR3 coding sequence is TGTGCCAGCAGTAGGGGAGGGAGCGACACTGAAGCTTTCTTT. The V call is TRBV27, the J call TRBJ1-1; TRBD1 is a possible D gene (5 bases). The germline V gene encodes CDR1 MNHEY and CDR2 SMNVEV (reference sequence). With 5 bases removed from V and 3 bases from J, the gap between germline ends came to 13 bases. The CDR3 totals 14 residues.

The genes are TRBV4-1 and TRBJ1-5; D is uncertain. The CDR3 extends over 15 amino acids. The V and J ends lost 0 bases and 0 bases respectively, with 6 bases between them. CDR1 is MGHRA, CDR2 YSYEKL, per germline. The CDR3 region is CASSQEQHSNQPQHF. The CDR3 bases are TGCGCCAGCAGCCAAGAACAGCATAGCAATCAGCCCCAGCATTTT.

To note about this clone: Compared with germline, one end of the junction differs, possibly owing to a read error. The chain joins TRBV29-1 to TRBJ1-2; D is possibly TRBD1 (5 bases). CDR3 size: 12 residues. Germline V gene lookup returns CDR1 SQVTM and CDR2 ANQGSEA. CDR3 region: CKPRDSNYGYTF. The CDR3, as DNA: TGTAAGCCGAGAGACAGTAACTATGGCTACACCTTC.

In its sample, this clone was seen once. The chain recombines TRBV7-9 with TRBJ2-1; 14 bases match TRBD2. V gave up 5 bases and J gave up 0 bases; unmatched junction bases: 9. The germline gives CDR1 SEHNR, CDR2 FQNEAQ (reference sequence). CDR3 length equals 19 residues. CDR3 loop: CASSPGLAGGGTSYNEQFF. CDR3 nucleotides: TGTGCCAGCAGCCCTGGACTAGCGGGAGGTGGGACCTCCTACAATGAGCAGTTCTTC.

This clone was found once. The chain employs TRBV5-1 and TRBJ1-2; perhaps TRBD1 as D (6 bases). The CDR3 contains 18 residues. CDR1 SGHRS and CDR2 YFSETQ come from the germline V gene. V was trimmed by 4 bases and J by 5 bases, leaving 27 bases between them. CDR3 residues: CASSPPRGGLASSYGYTF. CDR3 in DNA: TGCGCCAGCAGCCCACCGAGGGGGGGCCTTGCGAGTTCATATGGCTACACCTTC.

V gene TRBV6-1 combines with J gene TRBJ2-7; D is perhaps TRBD1 (5 bases). The ends were cut back, 7 bases at V and 0 bases at J, with 16 bases in the middle. The CDR3 sequence is 15 residues long. The germline V gene has CDR1 MNHNS and CDR2 SASEGT. CDR3 DNA sequence: TGTGCCAGCACCCCATGGGGCGGAGACTCCTACGAGCAGTACTTC. It yields the protein CASTPWGGDSYEQYF.

The chain has TRBV5-1 and TRBJ2-7, with D possibly being TRBD1 (6 bases). The germline V gene encodes CDR1 SGHRS and CDR2 YFSETQ. The V end was cut by 5 bases, the J end by 2 bases, with 14 bases between. This CDR3 contains 14 residues. DNA of the CDR3: TGCGCCAGCAGGTGGACGACAGGCACCTACGAGCAGTACTTC. It yields the protein CASRWTTGTYEQYF.

V gene TRBV5-4 combines with J gene TRBJ2-7, with 8 bases fitting TRBD1. V gave up 0 bases and J gave up 2 bases; unmatched junction bases: 4. Germline V lookup: CDR1 SGHNT, CDR2 YYREEE (reference sequence). The CDR3 runs 15 residues. The CDR3 DNA follows: TGTGCCAGCAGCTTGGGACAGGGGTCCCCCTACGAGCAGTACTTC. This translates into CASSLGQGSPYEQYF.

V gene TRBV5-1 combines with J gene TRBJ1-2; 11 bases match TRBD1. Germline V gene data show CDR1 as SGHRS and CDR2 as YFSETQ. V shed 4 bases, J shed 4 bases, and the junction held 6 bases outside the gene matches. The length of the CDR3 is 15 residues. CDR3 loop: CASSMGTGGLYGYTF. DNA of the CDR3: TGCGCCAGCAGCATGGGGACAGGGGGACTCTATGGCTACACCTTC.

The rearrangement uses TRBV5-4 and TRBJ2-7; TRBD1 aligns across 7 bases. The CDR3 totals 16 residues. CDR1 SGHNT and CDR2 YYREEE come from the germline V gene (reference sequence). The ends lost 4 bases at V and 3 bases at J; junction bases unmatched: 13. Here the CDR3 DNA reads TGTGCCAGCAGCCCTAAAAACAGGGGAACCTTCTACGAGCAGTACTTC. Its translation is CASSPKNRGTFYEQYF. Filled out from reference TRBV5-4 and TRBJ2-7, the complete variable domain reads ETGVTQSPTHLIKTRGQQVTLRCSSQSGHNTVSWYQQALGQGPQFIFQYYREEENGRGNFPPRFSGLQFPNYSSELNVNALELDDSALYLCASSPKNRGTFYEQYFGPGTRLTVT.

The chain combines TRBV19 with TRBJ2-2; the match to TRBD2 covers 14 bases. V was clipped by 5 bases and J by 6 bases; unmatched bases: 11. The CDR3 contains 18 residues. Germline assignment: CDR1 LNHDA and CDR2 SQIVND (reference sequence). This CDR3 reads CASSSLGTSGSLSGELFF. The DNA of the CDR3 is TGTGCCAGTAGTTCCCTCGGGACTAGCGGGAGTCTGTCCGGGGAGCTGTTTTTT.

This clone has a single count. This rearrangement joins TRBV11-2 to TRBJ1-1; 10 bases are shared with TRBD1. Germline assignment: CDR1 SGHAT and CDR2 FQNNGV. V was clipped by 5 bases and J by 9 bases; unmatched bases: 9. This CDR3 spans 14 amino acids. The CDR3, as DNA: TGTGCCAGCAGCCCTAGGGGGGACAGGGGAAAAGCTTTCTTT. Amino acids: CASSPRGDRGKAFF.

The chain recombines TRBV15 with TRBJ2-7, with 7 bases matching TRBD2. This CDR3 region has 15 residues. The J segment lost 0 bases and the V segment lost 1 base, leaving 3 bases of the junction unmatched. Per germline, CDR1 LNHNV and CDR2 YYDKDF (reference sequence). The CDR3 region has the DNA TGTGCCACCAGCAGAGCCCAGCGGGGCTCCTACGAGCAGTACTTC. Translated, it gives CATSRAQRGSYEQYF.

The gene calls are TRBV4-1 and TRBJ2-7, with a tentative D call TRBD2 (5 bases). The CDR3 extends over 16 amino acids. Germline V CDR1 and CDR2: MGHRA, YSYEKL. Trimming took off 0 bases at V and 2 bases at J, with 14 bases between the two ends. CDR3 DNA: TGCGCCAGCAGCCAAGAGGGCTCCCGACTAACCTACGAGCAGTACTTC. It specifies CASSQEGSRLTYEQYF.

The rearrangement links TRBV30 to TRBJ1-2, with D perhaps matching TRBD1 (5 bases). The V and J ends lost 0 bases and 3 bases respectively, with 17 bases between them. The germline V gene encodes CDR1 GTSNPN and CDR2 SVGIG (reference sequence). The CDR3 loop spans 16 amino acids. CDR3 coding DNA: TGTGCCTGGAGTGTGGAGGGGCTCTGGAAGGACTATGGCTACACCTTC. It specifies CAWSVEGLWKDYGYTF. Full variable domain (rest looked up from reference TRBV30 and TRBJ1-2): SQTIHQWPATLVQPVGSPLSLECTVEGTSNPNLYWYRQAAGRGLQLLFYSVGIGQISSEVPQNLSASRPQDRQFILSSKKLLLSDSGFYLCAWSVEGLWKDYGYTFGSGTRLTVV.